One sample yielded the 26 T cell receptor beta chains listed below, sequenced in a study of cytomegalovirus exposure and HLA in healthy donors (dated by TCRdb to 2016 to 2017). Library prep was done by the immunoSEQ multiplex PCR assay. A mixture of 60 forward primers for TCR Vbeta segments and 13 reverse primers for TCR Jbeta segments was used in the multiplex PCR. Here the immuneACCESS table is served through TCRdb, limited to in-frame sequences with V and J called. Missing clones are a known gap in these copies; in checked studies unresolved V genes cover under half, and the rest lacks a known reason. In this sample the table shows 150,000 to 200,000 clones, about 70% of which occur a single time. The top ten clonotypes cover 4% to 5.5% of the sample. Sequencing was done on a sample of PBMCs. The receptors stem from a woman younger than 35 in good health and CMV-seropositive.

The chain has TRBV18 and TRBJ1-2; no firm D call. This CDR3 is 14 amino acids long. Trimming took off 5 bases at V and 7 bases at J, with 17 bases between the two ends. Germline V CDR1 and CDR2: KGHSH, LQKENI. The CDR3 DNA reads as TGTGCCAGCTCAACCCGCGGGTCTGATGGTGGCTACACCTTC. It specifies CASSTRGSDGGYTF.

The V call is TRBV2, the J call TRBJ1-2, with D maybe TRBD1 (6 bases). V was trimmed by 6 bases and J by 6 bases, leaving 14 bases between them. Germline V gene sequence: CDR1 SNHLY, CDR2 FYNNEI. There are 13 residues in the CDR3. This CDR3 is CASSHGQPDGYTF. CDR3 nucleotides: TGTGCCAGCAGCCACGGACAGCCAGATGGCTACACCTTC.

The table lists this clone with a few counts. V usage is TRBV6-1 and J usage is TRBJ1-1; perhaps TRBD1 as D (6 bases). This CDR3 contains 14 residues. Trimming removed 8 bases at V and 2 bases at J, with 15 bases between. From germline, CDR1 is MNHNS and CDR2 SASEGT. This CDR3 is CASLGGVANTEAFF. The CDR3 DNA follows: TGTGCCAGCCTAGGGGGTGTAGCTAACACTGAAGCTTTCTTT.

This chain connects TRBV28 to TRBJ1-3, with no clear D. The germline CDR1 and CDR2 sequences are MDHEN and SYDVKM. The CDR3 covers 14 residues. Trimming stripped 2 bases from V and 4 bases from J, with 9 bases between. The CDR3 DNA follows: TGTGCCAGCAGTTTAGGTCAGAGGGGAAACACCATATATTTT. Translated, it gives CASSLGQRGNTIYF.

This clone has just a few counts. J is TRBJ2-7 and V is TRBV7-3; TRBD1 aligns across 7 bases. Germline CDR1 is SGHTA and CDR2 is FQGTGA. Trimming cost V 6 bases and J 10 bases; bases outside gene matches: 9. The CDR3 covers 12 residues. In nucleotides, the CDR3 is TGTGCCAGCAGAGCCAACGGGACAGCACAGTACTTC. Translation gives CASRANGTAQYF.

The V and J genes are TRBV7-9 and TRBJ2-7, with a tentative D call TRBD2 (6 bases). The V end lost 1 base, the J end lost 2 bases, and 15 bases lay between the germline ends. This CDR3 is built from 16 residues. The germline V gene encodes CDR1 SEHNR and CDR2 FQNEAQ (reference sequence). CDR3 protein: CASSLGRGVSTYEQYF. The CDR3 nucleotides are TGTGCCAGCAGCTTAGGGCGCGGGGTGTCAACCTACGAGCAGTACTTC. The full variable domain, rest sourced from reference TRBV7-9 and TRBJ2-7, is DTGVSQNPRHKITKRGQNVTFRCDPISEHNRLYWYRQTLGQGPEFLTYFQNEAQLEKSRLLSDRFSAERPKGSFSTLEIQRTEQGDSAMYLCASSLGRGVSTYEQYFGPGTRLTVT.

This clone has more than one count but fewer than ten. The chain links TRBV2 to TRBJ2-1, with 13 positions matching TRBD2. Trimming took 8 bases from V and 9 from J; bases not matched to a gene: 16. CDR1 is SNHLY, CDR2 FYNNEI, per germline. The CDR3 totals 17 residues. CDR3 nucleotides: TGTGCCAGCGGAAACTCCGGGACTAGCGGGGTTTACGTTGAGCAGTTCTTC. Its protein product is CASGNSGTSGVYVEQFF.

The chain carries TRBV6-1 and TRBJ1-2; D not resolved. The CDR3 is made up of 16 amino acids. Germline-derived CDR1 and CDR2 are MNHNS and SASEGT. With 1 base removed from V and 1 base from J, the gap between germline ends came to 13 bases. CDR3 coding DNA: TGTGCCAGCAGTGAAGAAGCGGGGTGGGGTAACTATGGCTACACCTTC. Its protein is CASSEEAGWGNYGYTF.

The chain links TRBV27 to TRBJ2-7; 9 nucleotides match TRBD2. CDR3 size: 17 residues. Germline lookup yields CDR1 MNHEY and CDR2 SMNVEV (reference sequence). J was trimmed by 3 bases and V by 5 bases; bases with no gene match: 14. In nucleotides, the CDR3 is TGTGCCAGCAGTCCACGGGGGCTAGCGGGGTATAACTACGAGCAGTACTTC. This translates into CASSPRGLAGYNYEQYF.

The chain couples TRBV27 to TRBJ1-2; D not certain. The CDR3 has 14 amino acids. Germline CDR1 is MNHEY and CDR2 is SMNVEV (reference sequence). Deletions cut 5 bases from V and 6 bases from J, with 16 bases between. CDR3 in DNA: TGTGCCAGCAGTAGTAACTCGAAGTCGGATGGCTACACCTTC. It encodes CASSSNSKSDGYTF.

This clone was seen a few times. In DNA form, the CDR3 reads TGTGCCAGCAGCCTGTTCTACAGGGAATCGACTGAAGCTTTCTTT. Translated: CASSLFYRESTEAFF. The V gene is TRBV5-4, the J gene TRBJ1-1; a possible D gene is TRBD1 (6 bases). CDR3 size: 15 residues. V was trimmed by 4 bases and J by 5 bases, leaving 18 bases between them. The germline V gene has CDR1 SGHNT and CDR2 YYREEE (reference sequence).

This clone has a single count. V gene TRBV30 combines with J gene TRBJ2-3; D possibly corresponds to TRBD2 (7 bases). The CDR3 runs to 14 residues. CDR1 GTSNPN and CDR2 SVGIG come from the germline V gene (reference sequence). CDR3 nucleotide sequence: TGTGCTGTGAGGGGGGGTGTGTTCACAGATACGCAGTATTTT. Protein sequence: CAVRGGVFTDTQYF.

The J gene is TRBJ2-1, the V gene TRBV5-1, with 7 bases fitting TRBD2. With 7 bases clipped from V and 4 bases from J, the junction kept 8 bases outside the gene matches. The CDR3 contains 14 residues. Germline V gives CDR1 SGHRS, CDR2 YFSETQ. The CDR3 reads CASHGGSSYNEQFF. CDR3 bases: TGCGCCAGCCATGGCGGGAGTTCTTACAATGAGCAGTTCTTC.

This clone is a singleton in its sample. CDR3 nucleotide sequence: TGTGCCAGCAGCTTGGCTGGAGGGCTAGCGGGGGGGAACCTTCGTGGGTTCTTC. Translated, it gives CASSLAGGLAGGNLRGFF. This chain uses TRBV5-6 with TRBJ2-1, with TRBD2 identical over 12 bases. Germline lookup yields CDR1 SGHDT and CDR2 YYEEEE. The CDR3 has 18 residues. V trimming: 0 bases; J trimming: 15 bases; junction bases outside the gene matches: 19.

This chain joins TRBV5-4 and TRBJ1-2; tentative D call: TRBD1 (5 bases). This CDR3 contains 15 residues. Trimming took 0 bases from V and 2 from J, leaving 11 bases between them. Per the germline V gene, CDR1 is SGHNT and CDR2 is YYREEE (reference sequence). The chain's CDR3 is CASSLGRGSNYGYTF. For the CDR3, the DNA is TGTGCCAGCAGCTTGGGGCGGGGGTCCAACTATGGCTACACCTTC. The entire variable domain, with the rest obtained from reference TRBV5-4 and TRBJ1-2, is as follows: ETGVTQSPTHLIKTRGQQVTLRCSSQSGHNTVSWYQQALGQGPQFIFQYYREEENGRGNFPPRFSGLQFPNYSSELNVNALELDDSALYLCASSLGRGSNYGYTFGSGTRLTVV.

The rearrangement uses TRBV7-8 and TRBJ1-1; TRBD1 agrees at 7 bases. Germline V gene sequence: CDR1 SGHVS, CDR2 FQNEAQ. J was trimmed by 1 base and V by 3 bases; bases with no gene match: 2. The CDR3 sequence is 14 residues long. The CDR3 bases are TGTGCCAGCAGCTTCCGACAGGGGAACACTGAAGCTTTCTTT. Translation gives CASSFRQGNTEAFF.

This sequence joins TRBV7-2 and TRBJ1-2; D is ambiguous. CDR1 and CDR2 (germline): SGHTA, FQGNSA. The length of the CDR3 is 13 residues. V was trimmed by 4 bases and J by 6 bases, leaving 12 bases between them. This CDR3 reads CASSSRVADGYTF. As DNA, the CDR3 is TGTGCCAGCAGCTCGAGAGTGGCGGATGGCTACACCTTC.

The chain has TRBV13 and TRBJ1-1; the D is unclear. Germline lookup yields CDR1 PRHDT and CDR2 FYEKMQ (reference sequence). V dropped 5 bases and J dropped 1 base, with 17 bases sitting between them. The CDR3 spans 16 residues. The DNA of the CDR3 is TGTGCCAGCAGCAAATACCCGGAGGAGACGAACACTGAAGCTTTCTTT. This encodes CASSKYPEETNTEAFF.

The chain employs TRBV5-1 and TRBJ1-1; the match to TRBD1 covers 7 bases. Germline assignment: CDR1 SGHRS and CDR2 YFSETQ. Trimming cost V 4 bases and J 1 base; bases outside gene matches: 7. The CDR3 runs 15 residues. The CDR3 DNA follows: TGCGCCAGCAGCACGCAGGGGGGATCGAACACTGAAGCTTTCTTT. This translates into CASSTQGGSNTEAFF.

This rearrangement joins TRBV5-4 to TRBJ1-2; no firm D call. CDR3 size: 15 residues. Germline CDR1 reads SGHNT; CDR2 reads YYREEE (reference sequence). V lost 1 base and J 4 bases, leaving 14 bases between the germline ends. The CDR3 DNA sequence: TGTGCCAGCAGCTTGCCCCTACAACAGCCCTATGGCTACACCTTC. Its translation is CASSLPLQQPYGYTF.

For this clone: Given the absence of the conserved phenylalanine or tryptophan at the CDR3 end, a read error is likely. The V call is TRBV18, the J call TRBJ1-2; D gene uncertain. The V and J ends lost 3 bases and 2 bases respectively, with 4 bases between them. The germline V gene encodes CDR1 KGHSH and CDR2 LQKENI. The CDR3 extends over 12 amino acids. CDR3 protein: CASSPENYGYTL. CDR3 sequence (DNA): TGTGCCAGCTCACCGGAGAACTATGGCTACACCCTC.

V and J are TRBV6-5 and TRBJ2-1; D remains unclear. The V gene lost 6 bases and the J gene lost 8 bases, with 14 bases spanning the gap. From germline, CDR1 is MNHEY and CDR2 SVGAGI. The CDR3 totals 13 residues. The CDR3, as DNA: TGTGCCAGCAGCCAGTTGAGTAGCTATGAGCAGTTCTTC. Translated: CASSQLSSYEQFF.

This clone was observed a single time. V gene TRBV7-8 combines with J gene TRBJ1-2; the D is unclear. The germline V gene encodes CDR1 SGHVS and CDR2 FQNEAQ. The CDR3 totals 14 residues. Trimming left V 5 bases short and J 6 bases short, with 16 bases between. CDR3 amino acids: CASSPLDSGNGYTF. CDR3 nucleotide sequence: TGTGCCAGCAGCCCTCTTGATTCGGGAAATGGCTACACCTTC.

The chain joins TRBV19 to TRBJ1-2; D gene unclear. Trimming took off 7 bases at V and 3 bases at J, with 12 bases between the two ends. CDR1 is LNHDA and CDR2 is SQIVND in the germline V gene (reference sequence). There are 13 residues in the CDR3. Here the CDR3 reads CASNRHPDYGYTF. The CDR3 nucleotides are TGTGCCAGTAATCGACATCCAGACTATGGCTACACCTTC.

The rearrangement links TRBV9 to TRBJ2-1, with 12 bases identical to TRBD2. Trimming cost V 0 bases and J 4 bases; bases outside gene matches: 8. The CDR3 consists of 18 residues. CDR1 is SGDLS and CDR2 is YYNGEE in the germline V gene. The CDR3 DNA reads as TGTGCCAGCAGCGTAGTGGGGCTAGCGGGGGGGCGTTACAATGAGCAGTTCTTC. Protein: CASSVVGLAGGRYNEQFF.

This clone was recorded a few times. The J gene is TRBJ2-2, the V gene TRBV9, with 8 bases matching TRBD2. CDR1 and CDR2 (germline): SGDLS, YYNGEE. Germline trimming cut 5 bases from V and 6 bases from J; bases unmatched to any gene: 15. This CDR3 comprises 17 residues. CDR3 coding DNA: TGTGCCAGCAGACCCCCCCCGGGACTAGGGAAATCCGGGGAGCTGTTTTTT. The encoded protein is CASRPPPGLGKSGELFF.